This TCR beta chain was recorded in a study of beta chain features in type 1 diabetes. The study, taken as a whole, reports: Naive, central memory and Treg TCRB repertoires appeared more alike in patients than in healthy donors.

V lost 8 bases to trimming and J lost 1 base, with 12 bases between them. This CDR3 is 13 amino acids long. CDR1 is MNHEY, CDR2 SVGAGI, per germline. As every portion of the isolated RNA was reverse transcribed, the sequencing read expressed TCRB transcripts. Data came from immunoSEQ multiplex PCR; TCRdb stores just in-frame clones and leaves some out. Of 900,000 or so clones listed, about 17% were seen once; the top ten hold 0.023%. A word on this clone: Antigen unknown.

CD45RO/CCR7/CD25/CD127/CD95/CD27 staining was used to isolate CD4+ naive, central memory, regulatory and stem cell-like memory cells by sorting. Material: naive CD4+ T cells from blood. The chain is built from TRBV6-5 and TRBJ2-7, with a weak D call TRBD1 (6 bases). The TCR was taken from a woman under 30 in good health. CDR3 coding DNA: TGTGCCAGCGGATCCAGGGGTTCCTACGAGCAGTACTTC. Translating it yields CASGSRGSYEQYF.